These 9 T cell receptor beta chains were all obtained from the same sample, sequenced in a study of early T cells in non-severe SARS-CoV-2 infection. TCRdb fed the 5' RACE reads into MiXCR, producing one record per CDR3 protein. This sample has approximately 35,000 distinct CDR3 sequences, with 4% to 5% found just once. The source material was whole blood. The receptors originated from an adult who was a healthcare worker with PCR-confirmed SARS-CoV-2 infection or an uninfected control (not recorded which).

Ten or more counts support this clonotype. The rearrangement uses TRBV5-5 and TRBJ2-5, with D perhaps matching TRBD1 or TRBD2 (7 bases each). V was clipped by 4 bases and J by 2 bases, with 15 bases between them. Looked up from germline, CDR1 is SGHKS and CDR2 is YYEKEE (reference sequence). This CDR3 spans 15 amino acids. The CDR3 DNA reads as TGTGCCAGCAGCCCTCCGGGGGGACAGCAAGAGACCCAGTACTTC. This translates into CASSPPGGQQETQYF.

This clonotype was seen many times. The gene calls are TRBV7-2 and TRBJ2-1; TRBD2 agrees at 16 bases. The V gene end was trimmed by 4 bases and the J gene end by 9 bases; junction bases not matched to a gene: 3. The germline CDR1 and CDR2 sequences are SGHTA and FQGNSA. The CDR3 runs to 15 residues. CDR3 loop: CASSSGTSGRGEQFF. CDR3 in DNA: TGTGCCAGCAGCTCAGGGACTAGCGGGAGGGGTGAGCAGTTCTTC.

Remarks on this clonotype: This clone may be a read error of a much larger clone one base away. V is TRBV12-3 or TRBV12-4 and J is TRBJ2-7; D ambiguous. The CDR3 covers 13 residues. The CDR3 loop reads CAGSPAHSYEQYF. The CDR3 DNA is TGTGCCGGCAGTCCGGCCCACTCCTACGAGCAGTACTTC.

This clonotype was found many times. The chain links TRBV7-2 to TRBJ2-7, with TRBD2 as a possible D gene (5 bases). V dropped 1 base and J dropped 5 bases, with 12 bases sitting between them. The CDR3 has 14 residues. Germline lookup yields CDR1 SGHTA and CDR2 FQGNSA. The CDR3 sequence: CASSLVEGTNEQYF. In DNA form, the CDR3 reads TGTGCCAGCAGCTTAGTTGAGGGTACGAACGAGCAGTACTTC.

This clonotype was picked up many times. The chain is built from TRBV29-1 and TRBJ2-1, with D perhaps matching TRBD2 (6 bases). Germline V lookup: CDR1 SQVTM, CDR2 ANQGSEA. This CDR3 region has 12 residues. V was trimmed by 3 bases and J by 7 bases, leaving 10 bases between them. The CDR3, as DNA: TGCAGCGTTGAGGGACTGAGGAATGAGCAGTTCTTC. It translates to CSVEGLRNEQFF.

This clonotype has only a few counts. The chain couples TRBV19 to TRBJ1-2; 10 bases agree with TRBD1. Germline loops: CDR1 LNHDA, CDR2 SQIVND (reference sequence). The CDR3 spans 14 residues. V lost 5 bases to trimming and J lost 4 bases; unmatched junction nucleotides: 4. The CDR3 DNA follows: TGTGCCAGTAGTTCCGGGACAGGGGCCTATGGCTACACCTTC. As protein: CASSSGTGAYGYTF. Variable domain in full (rest from reference TRBV19 and TRBJ1-2): DGGITQSPKYLFRKEGQNVTLSCEQNLNHDAMYWYRQDPGQGLRLIYYSQIVNDFQKGDIAEGYSVSREKKESFPLTVTSAQKNPTAFYLCASSSGTGAYGYTFGSGTRLTVV.

The sample holds many counts of this clonotype. In nucleotides, the CDR3 is TGTGCCAGCAGTTACCGGTTGACAGATACGCAGTATTTT. It specifies CASSYRLTDTQYF. The V and J genes are TRBV6-2 or TRBV6-3 and TRBJ2-3; D call uncertain. The CDR3 extends over 13 amino acids. Per the germline V gene, CDR1 is MNHEY and CDR2 is SVGEGT. The V end was cut by 2 bases, the J end by 3 bases, with 6 bases between.

This clonotype has only a few counts. The gene calls are TRBV3-2 and TRBJ1-4. TRBV3-2 is noted as a pseudogene. The length of the CDR3 is 16 residues. CDR3 amino acids: CASSQGLGREGEKLFF. As DNA, the CDR3 is TGTGCCAGCAGCCAAGGTCTAGGGAGGGAGGGGGAAAAACTGTTTTTT.

This clonotype came up many times. V and J are TRBV4-3 and TRBJ1-2, with D unclear. Germline V gene lookup returns CDR1 LGHNA and CDR2 YSLEER. Trimming took 1 base from V and 5 from J, leaving 11 bases between them. The CDR3 is 14 amino acids. The CDR3 DNA reads TGCGCCAGCAGCCAAGCAGATGAGGTTTATGGCTACACCTTC. This gives the protein CASSQADEVYGYTF.